This entry lists 2 T cell receptor beta chains sequenced from one sample in a study of somatic mutations in cytotoxic T cells in rheumatoid arthritis. Libraries were prepared by immunoSEQ multiplex PCR; TCRdb keeps only in-frame clonotypes and omits some of them. The data contain 14,000 or so clones, 70% to 75% of them singletons. Sequencing was carried out using CD8+ T cells sorted from blood. These receptors were taken from an adult with rheumatoid arthritis.

This clone was seen more than once but under ten times. The rearrangement uses TRBV30 and TRBJ1-1; no firm D call. V dropped 0 bases and J dropped 2 bases, with 7 bases sitting between them. The CDR3 runs 13 residues. Per the germline V gene, CDR1 is GTSNPN and CDR2 is SVGIG (reference sequence). This CDR3 is CAWSVLDNTEAFF. CDR3 bases: TGTGCCTGGAGTGTATTAGATAACACTGAAGCTTTCTTT.

Only a few counts were recorded for this clone. The chain joins TRBV27 to TRBJ2-2; no firm D call. The CDR3 totals 11 residues. Trimming removed 0 bases at V and 7 bases at J, with 0 bases between. Germline V gives CDR1 MNHEY, CDR2 SMNVEV (reference sequence). The CDR3 bases are TGTGCCAGCAGTTTATCCGGGGAGCTGTTTTTT. It specifies CASSLSGELFF.